One and the same sample provided the 14 T cell receptor beta chains below, sequenced in a study of graft-versus-host responses after intestinal transplantation. Clones were read by immunoSEQ multiplex PCR, and TCRdb kept only the in-frame ones, dropping some. The table shows 85,000 to 130,000 clones, with about 90% occurring only once. These TCRs' antigens remain unknown. Sample: unstimulated CD4+ T cells sorted from spleen or lymph node cells, taken before intestinal transplant. These receptors came from a human donor who received an intestinal transplant.

The gene calls are TRBV9 and TRBJ2-3; D possibly corresponds to TRBD2 (6 bases). V was cut by 0 bases and J by 4 bases, with 15 bases left in between. The CDR3 is made up of 16 amino acids. The V gene's germline CDR1 is SGDLS and CDR2 YYNGEE. Written as DNA, the CDR3 is TGTGCCAGCAGCGTAGCGTGGCAGGGAGGATCAGATACGCAGTATTTT. Translated: CASSVAWQGGSDTQYF. The whole variable domain, filled in from reference TRBV9 and TRBJ2-3, reads DSGVTQTPKHLITATGQRVTLRCSPRSGDLSVYWYQQSLDQGLQFLIQYYNGEERAKGNILERFSAQQFPDLHSELNLSSLELGDSALYFCASSVAWQGGSDTQYFGPGTRLTVL.

The chain uses TRBV5-1 and TRBJ2-3, with a possible D match to TRBD1 (5 bases). V was clipped by 0 bases and J by 3 bases, with 11 bases between them. The CDR3 covers 15 residues. The germline V gene encodes CDR1 SGHRS and CDR2 YFSETQ. CDR3: CASSLGRQTTDTQYF. In DNA form, the CDR3 reads TGCGCCAGCAGCTTGGGGCGACAGACGACAGATACGCAGTATTTT.

The rearrangement uses TRBV11-2 and TRBJ2-5; D might be TRBD1 (8 bases). The CDR3 is 16 residues long. Germline lookup yields CDR1 SGHAT and CDR2 FQNNGV. Between the trimmed V and J ends, which lost 4 bases and 2 bases, there was a span of 17 bases. This chain's CDR3 is CASSYRTGGGQETQYF. Here the CDR3 DNA reads TGTGCCAGCAGCTATAGAACAGGGGGAGGGCAAGAGACCCAGTACTTC.

The rearrangement links TRBV13 to TRBJ1-2; TRBD1 matches at 7 bases. V lost 2 bases, J lost 5 bases, and 2 bases stayed unmatched. Germline V CDR1 and CDR2: PRHDT, FYEKMQ (reference sequence). The CDR3 length is 13 residues. The CDR3 DNA follows: TGTGCCAGCAGCTTAAACAGGGGTTATGGCTACACCTTC. It yields the protein CASSLNRGYGYTF.

J is TRBJ2-1 and V is TRBV10-1, with 11 bases that match TRBD2. V trimming: 4 bases; J trimming: 4 bases; junction bases outside the gene matches: 3. From germline, CDR1 is WNHNN and CDR2 SYGVQD (reference sequence). This CDR3 comprises 15 residues. CDR3 sequence reads: CASSAGLADYNEQFF. CDR3 in DNA: TGCGCCAGCAGTGCGGGACTAGCGGATTACAATGAGCAGTTCTTC.

The chain couples TRBV6-5 to TRBJ1-1; D not resolved. CDR1 MNHEY and CDR2 SVGAGI come from the germline V gene. The CDR3 has 11 residues. The CDR3 bases are TGTGTCGCCGGTGGGCTCACTGAAGCTTTCTTT. As protein: CVAGGLTEAFF.

Here the CDR3 reads CASSRDTNYGYTF. The CDR3 DNA follows: TGTGCCAGCTCACGGGACACTAACTATGGCTACACCTTC. V gene TRBV18 combines with J gene TRBJ1-2; possible D gene TRBD1, 6 bases. The CDR3 contains 13 residues. V lost 4 bases to trimming and J lost 0 bases, with 6 bases between them. Per germline, CDR1 KGHSH and CDR2 LQKENI.

The chain is built from TRBV6-1 and TRBJ2-6; the D gene is possibly TRBD2 (5 bases). Trimming cost V 5 bases and J 1 base, with 6 bases left between them. CDR3 length: 14 residues. Germline V gene lookup returns CDR1 MNHNS and CDR2 SASEGT. Written as DNA, the CDR3 is TGTGCCAGCAGTCGGGGTTCTGGGGCCAACGTCCTGACTTTC. This gives the protein CASSRGSGANVLTF.

The chain recombines TRBV14 with TRBJ2-3; D not certain. Germline values: CDR1 SGHDN, CDR2 FVKESK. Trimming shortened V by 0 bases and J by 12 bases, and 22 bases separated the two germline ends. The CDR3 is made up of 16 amino acids. The CDR3 region is CASSQEFWKRQAPQYF. The CDR3 DNA follows: TGTGCCAGCAGCCAAGAGTTCTGGAAGAGACAAGCCCCCCAGTATTTT. Full variable domain (missing parts from reference TRBV14 and TRBJ2-3): EAGVTQFPSHSVIEKGQTVTLRCDPISGHDNLYWYRRVMGKEIKFLLHFVKESKQDESGMPNNRFLAERTGGTYSTLKVQPAELEDSGVYFCASSQEFWKRQAPQYFGPGTRLTVL.

This clone has only a few counts. The rearrangement links TRBV6-1 to TRBJ2-7; 10 nucleotides line up with TRBD2. The germline gives CDR1 MNHNS, CDR2 SASEGT. V lost 2 bases to trimming and J lost 4 bases; unmatched junction nucleotides: 8. The CDR3 has 16 residues. The CDR3, as DNA: TGTGCCAGCAGTGAACTAGCGGGAGTAGTGGGTTACGAGCAGTACTTC. As protein: CASSELAGVVGYEQYF.

This chain joins TRBV28 and TRBJ2-7, with TRBD1 matching over 9 bases. CDR3 size: 16 residues. Germline V lookup: CDR1 MDHEN, CDR2 SYDVKM. Losses at the gene ends were 7 bases for V and 1 base for J; bases not matched to a gene: 11. The CDR3 region is CASNRRAGQGSYEQYF. CDR3 in DNA: TGTGCCAGCAACCGAAGGGCGGGACAGGGATCCTACGAGCAGTACTTC.

CDR3 sequence reads: CASSLTPGPSYEQYF. CDR3 coding DNA: TGTGCCAGCAGCTTAACCCCAGGGCCCTCCTACGAGCAGTACTTC. This chain uses TRBV7-3 with TRBJ2-7; D perhaps matches TRBD1 (5 bases). The CDR3 is 15 amino acids. With 0 bases removed from V and 0 bases from J, the gap between germline ends came to 9 bases. CDR1 and CDR2 from the germline V gene are SGHTA and FQGTGA. The whole variable domain, remainder taken from reference TRBV7-3 and TRBJ2-7, is GAGVSQTPSNKVTEKGKYVELRCDPISGHTALYWYRQSLGQGPEFLIYFQGTGAADDSGLPNDRFFAVRPEGSVSTLKIQRTERGDSAVYLCASSLTPGPSYEQYFGPGTRLTVT.

This rearrangement joins TRBV21-1 to TRBJ2-7. TRBV21-1 is a pseudogene. The CDR3 totals 17 residues. CDR3 nucleotides: TGTGCCAGCAGCAAAGTCCGTAGGCCAGACGTAGCCTACGAGCAGTACTTC. This codes for CASSKVRRPDVAYEQYF.

The chain's CDR3 is CASSFRGPGQGLGYTF. CDR3 bases: TGTGCCAGCAGCTTCCGCGGTCCGGGACAGGGTTTGGGCTACACCTTC. This sequence joins TRBV7-6 and TRBJ1-2; 9 positions agree with TRBD1. After removal of 3 bases from V and 8 bases from J, the junction contained 13 bases not matched to a gene. The CDR3 has 16 amino acids. Per germline, CDR1 SGHVS and CDR2 FNYEAQ.